The 2 T cell receptor beta chains reported below all come from one sample, sequenced in a study of beta chain features in type 1 diabetes. Sequenced material consisted of expressed TCRB transcripts (all of the isolated RNA was reverse transcribed). Sequencing used immunoSEQ multiplex PCR; TCRdb keeps in-frame clones, though not all of them. The sample lists about 290,000 clones, 8% seen once, with about 0.93% in the top ten. Input material: central memory CD4+ T cells from blood. These receptors were taken from a woman in her late teens or twenties in good health.

The genes are TRBV9 and TRBJ1-1; 8 bases match TRBD1. V was pared by 4 bases and J by 7 bases, with 6 bases of the junction left unmatched. The CDR3 runs to 13 residues. CDR1 and CDR2 from the germline V gene are SGDLS and YYNGEE. Here the CDR3 DNA reads TGTGCCAGCAGCCCGGACAGGGCGGGTGAAGCTTTCTTT. It is translated as CASSPDRAGEAFF.

The chain joins TRBV29-1 to TRBJ1-2; TRBD1 agrees at 11 bases. The CDR3 has 14 residues. The V gene's germline CDR1 is SQVTM and CDR2 ANQGSEA. Trimming at V came to 0 bases and at J to 6 bases, leaving 3 bases not matched to a gene. DNA of the CDR3: TGCAGCGTTGAAGATCAGGACAGGGGGCATGGCTACACCTTC. Residues: CSVEDQDRGHGYTF.